These T cell receptor beta chains were read from a single sample in a study of cytomegalovirus exposure and HLA in healthy donors. Libraries were prepared by immunoSEQ multiplex PCR; TCRdb keeps only in-frame clonotypes and omits some of them. The sample consists of 65,000 to 85,000 clones, under 80% of them appearing once. The sample was PBMCs. These receptors all come from a man aged 55-75 years in good health and CMV-seropositive. Each CDR3 is given with its conserved first and last residue. Fields, in order: J gene, V gene, clone size, D gene, CDR3 protein, CDR3 DNA. D genes are given only for firm matches. The size field is filled for only some rows; it gives once, few, many or a size class.

J gene: TRBJ2-2
V gene: TRBV2
clone size: NA
D gene: NA
CDR3 protein: CASSSGRPRGTGELFF
CDR3 DNA: TGTGCCAGCAGTTCCGGACGTCCCCGAGGGACCGGGGAGCTGTTTTTT

J gene: TRBJ1-1
V gene: TRBV5-1
clone size: NA
D gene: NA
CDR3 protein: CASRGTALKIAFF
CDR3 DNA: TGCGCCAGCCGGGGAACGGCCCTGAAGATTGCTTTCTTT

J gene: TRBJ2-7
V gene: TRBV27
clone size: once
D gene: NA
CDR3 protein: CASSPKKTGFYEQYF
CDR3 DNA: TGTGCCAGCAGTCCAAAAAAGACAGGTTTCTACGAGCAGTACTTC

J gene: TRBJ1-1
V gene: TRBV27
clone size: NA
D gene: TRBD1
CDR3 protein: CASRGQGLGTEAFF
CDR3 DNA: TGTGCCAGCAGGGGACAGGGGTTGGGCACTGAAGCTTTCTTT

J gene: TRBJ2-6
V gene: TRBV30
clone size: NA
D gene: TRBD1
CDR3 protein: CARDRESGANVLTF
CDR3 DNA: TGTGCCCGAGACAGGGAATCTGGGGCCAACGTCCTGACTTTC

J gene: TRBJ2-3
V gene: TRBV11-2
clone size: few
D gene: NA
CDR3 protein: CASSLGTSSLDTQYF
CDR3 DNA: TGTGCCAGCAGCTTAGGGACTTCCTCCTTAGATACGCAGTATTTT

J gene: TRBJ1-6
V gene: TRBV30
clone size: few
D gene: NA
CDR3 protein: CAWSSMTSYNSPLHF
CDR3 DNA: TGTGCCTGGAGTTCCATGACTTCCTATAATTCACCCCTCCACTTT

J gene: TRBJ1-2
V gene: TRBV7-9
clone size: NA
D gene: NA
CDR3 protein: CASSLGREVYGYTF
CDR3 DNA: TGTGCCAGCAGCTTAGGGAGGGAGGTCTATGGCTACACCTTC

J gene: TRBJ2-1
V gene: TRBV9
clone size: NA
D gene: NA
CDR3 protein: CASSVDSHPNREQFF
CDR3 DNA: TGTGCCAGCAGCGTAGACTCGCACCCCAATCGAGAGCAGTTCTTC

J gene: TRBJ2-3
V gene: TRBV29-1
clone size: NA
D gene: NA
CDR3 protein: CSALLRAKDTQYF
CDR3 DNA: TGCAGCGCCTTACTGAGGGCGAAGGATACGCAGTATTTT

J gene: TRBJ1-1
V gene: TRBV9
clone size: NA
D gene: NA
CDR3 protein: CASGSQGNTEAFF
CDR3 DNA: TGTGCCAGCGGGTCACAGGGGAACACTGAAGCTTTCTTT

J gene: TRBJ2-2
V gene: TRBV7-9
clone size: few
D gene: TRBD1
CDR3 protein: CASSVRQGGTGELFF
CDR3 DNA: TGTGCCAGCAGCGTACGACAGGGGGGAACCGGGGAGCTGTTTTTT

J gene: TRBJ2-2
V gene: TRBV9
clone size: few
D gene: NA
CDR3 protein: CASSAKGTPNTGELFF
CDR3 DNA: TGTGCCAGCAGTGCAAAAGGGACTCCCAACACCGGGGAGCTGTTTTTT

J gene: TRBJ2-7
V gene: TRBV10-1
clone size: NA
D gene: TRBD1
CDR3 protein: CASSLGTGGIEQYF
CDR3 DNA: TGCGCCAGCAGCCTCGGGACAGGGGGCATCGAGCAGTACTTC

J gene: TRBJ2-3
V gene: TRBV2
clone size: NA
D gene: NA
CDR3 protein: CASGGSYTTDTQYF
CDR3 DNA: TGTGCCAGCGGGGGGAGTTACACCACAGATACGCAGTATTTT

J gene: TRBJ1-4
V gene: TRBV7-2
clone size: few
D gene: NA
CDR3 protein: CASSYRQAVNEKLFF
CDR3 DNA: TGTGCCAGCAGCTACCGCCAGGCCGTTAATGAAAAACTGTTTTTT

J gene: TRBJ2-7
V gene: TRBV19
clone size: NA
D gene: NA
CDR3 protein: CASSEQAEQYF
CDR3 DNA: TGTGCCAGTAGTGAACAGGCCGAGCAGTACTTC

J gene: TRBJ2-7
V gene: TRBV9
clone size: NA
D gene: NA
CDR3 protein: CASSGTLIYEQYF
CDR3 DNA: TGTGCCAGCAGCGGGACACTCATCTACGAGCAGTACTTC

J gene: TRBJ2-5
V gene: TRBV21-1
clone size: NA
D gene: NA
CDR3 protein: CASRPSRGGSETQYF
CDR3 DNA: TGTGCCAGCAGGCCCTCGCGGGGGGGCAGTGAGACCCAGTACTTC

J gene: TRBJ2-2
V gene: TRBV5-4
clone size: NA
D gene: NA
CDR3 protein: CASSLDRANTGELFF
CDR3 DNA: TGTGCCAGCAGCTTGGACAGGGCGAACACCGGGGAGCTGTTTTTT

J gene: TRBJ2-7
V gene: TRBV6-6
clone size: NA
D gene: NA
CDR3 protein: CASSYSEGYEQYF
CDR3 DNA: TGTGCCAGCAGTTACTCCGAGGGCTACGAGCAGTACTTC

J gene: TRBJ2-1
V gene: TRBV30
clone size: NA
D gene: NA
CDR3 protein: CAWSGGLEQFF
CDR3 DNA: TGTGCCTGGAGTGGAGGGCTTGAGCAGTTCTTC

J gene: TRBJ1-2
V gene: TRBV19
clone size: NA
D gene: TRBD1
CDR3 protein: CASSPDRDLYGYTF
CDR3 DNA: TGTGCCAGTAGTCCGGACAGGGACCTATATGGCTACACCTTC

J gene: TRBJ2-7
V gene: TRBV7-9
clone size: NA
D gene: TRBD1
CDR3 protein: CASSRPGHDRESQYF
CDR3 DNA: TGTGCCAGCAGCCGTCCCGGACACGACAGGGAGTCGCAGTACTTC

J gene: TRBJ2-2
V gene: TRBV29-1
clone size: NA
D gene: NA
CDR3 protein: CSVGSYREPGELFF
CDR3 DNA: TGCAGCGTTGGGTCTTACAGGGAACCCGGGGAGCTGTTTTTT

J gene: TRBJ2-3
V gene: TRBV14
clone size: NA
D gene: NA
CDR3 protein: CASSQDRGWGTDTQYF
CDR3 DNA: TGTGCCAGCAGCCAAGATCGGGGATGGGGCACAGATACGCAGTATTTT

J gene: TRBJ1-4
V gene: TRBV7-2
clone size: NA
D gene: NA
CDR3 protein: CASSYQGRGNEKLFF
CDR3 DNA: TGTGCCAGCAGCTACCAGGGAAGGGGGAATGAAAAACTGTTTTTT

J gene: TRBJ1-1
V gene: TRBV11-2
clone size: NA
D gene: TRBD1
CDR3 protein: CASSLAGGAQNTEAFF
CDR3 DNA: TGTGCCAGCAGCTTAGCAGGGGGAGCGCAGAACACTGAAGCTTTCTTT

J gene: TRBJ1-2
V gene: TRBV4-1
clone size: NA
D gene: NA
CDR3 protein: CASSQGATPYYGYTF
CDR3 DNA: TGCGCCAGCAGCCAAGGGGCGACGCCATACTATGGCTACACCTTC

J gene: TRBJ1-1
V gene: TRBV25-1
clone size: few
D gene: NA
CDR3 protein: CASSEYGRATEAFF
CDR3 DNA: TGTGCCAGCAGTGAATACGGCAGGGCCACTGAAGCTTTCTTT

J gene: TRBJ1-2
V gene: TRBV10-3
clone size: NA
D gene: NA
CDR3 protein: CAISLGLNYGYTF
CDR3 DNA: TGTGCCATCAGTTTGGGACTGAACTATGGCTACACCTTC

J gene: TRBJ2-1
V gene: TRBV11-3
clone size: few
D gene: TRBD2
CDR3 protein: CASSFREGLLNEQFF
CDR3 DNA: TGTGCCAGCAGCTTCCGGGAGGGCCTTTTGAATGAGCAGTTCTTC

J gene: TRBJ2-5
V gene: TRBV12-5
clone size: NA
D gene: NA
CDR3 protein: CASGSLRGGETQYF
CDR3 DNA: TGTGCTAGTGGTTCCCTAAGAGGGGGAGAGACCCAGTACTTC

J gene: TRBJ2-7
V gene: TRBV6-1
clone size: once
D gene: TRBD2
CDR3 protein: CASRETTSYSYEQYF
CDR3 DNA: TGTGCCAGCAGGGAGACGACTAGCTATAGCTACGAGCAGTACTTC

J gene: TRBJ1-2
V gene: TRBV28
clone size: once
D gene: NA
CDR3 protein: CASTDRSSYTF
CDR3 DNA: TGTGCCAGCACTGACAGGTCGTCCTACACCTTC

J gene: TRBJ1-1
V gene: TRBV7-2
clone size: few
D gene: NA
CDR3 protein: CASSLRANTEAFF
CDR3 DNA: TGTGCCAGCAGCTTAAGAGCGAACACTGAAGCTTTCTTT

J gene: TRBJ2-6
V gene: TRBV28
clone size: NA
D gene: TRBD1
CDR3 protein: CASSQGASGANVLTF
CDR3 DNA: TGTGCCAGCAGCCAGGGGGCGTCTGGGGCCAACGTCCTGACTTTC

J gene: TRBJ2-2
V gene: TRBV27
clone size: NA
D gene: NA
CDR3 protein: CASSFLQPFAGELFF
CDR3 DNA: TGTGCCAGCAGTTTCTTACAGCCCTTCGCCGGGGAGCTGTTTTTT

J gene: TRBJ1-2
V gene: TRBV30
clone size: NA
D gene: TRBD1
CDR3 protein: CACRDRLNYGYTF
CDR3 DNA: TGTGCCTGCCGGGACAGACTAAACTATGGCTACACCTTC

J gene: TRBJ2-7
V gene: TRBV14
clone size: NA
D gene: NA
CDR3 protein: CASSRFGVNEQYF
CDR3 DNA: TGTGCCAGCAGCCGATTTGGAGTTAACGAGCAGTACTTC

J gene: TRBJ2-7
V gene: TRBV7-9
clone size: NA
D gene: TRBD1
CDR3 protein: CASSLPGTGNPYEQYF
CDR3 DNA: TGTGCCAGCAGCTTACCCGGGACAGGGAACCCCTACGAGCAGTACTTC

J gene: TRBJ2-1
V gene: TRBV7-2
clone size: NA
D gene: TRBD2
CDR3 protein: CASSRATSGGYNEQFF
CDR3 DNA: TGTGCCAGCAGCCGCGCGACTAGCGGGGGTTACAATGAGCAGTTCTTC